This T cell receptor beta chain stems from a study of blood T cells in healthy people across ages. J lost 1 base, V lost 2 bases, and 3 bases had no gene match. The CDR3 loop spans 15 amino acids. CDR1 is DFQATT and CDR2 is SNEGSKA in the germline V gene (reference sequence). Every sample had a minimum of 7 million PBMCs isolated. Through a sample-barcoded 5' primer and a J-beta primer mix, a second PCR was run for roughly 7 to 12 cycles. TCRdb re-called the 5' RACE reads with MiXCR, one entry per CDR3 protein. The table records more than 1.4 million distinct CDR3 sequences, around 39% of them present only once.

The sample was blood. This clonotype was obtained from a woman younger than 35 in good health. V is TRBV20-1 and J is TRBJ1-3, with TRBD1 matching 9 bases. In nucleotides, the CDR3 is TGCAGTGCTAGAACAGGGGGCCCATCTGGAAACACCATATATTTT. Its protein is CSARTGGPSGNTIYF.